This passage covers 6 T cell receptor beta chains from one sample sequenced in a study of blood T cells in healthy people across ages. Together with a sample-barcoded 5' primer, a J-beta primer mix was included in a second PCR lasting about 6 to 11 cycles. TCRdb called the 5' RACE reads again in MiXCR, with one record for every CDR3 protein. The table includes 1.5 million to 2 million distinct CDR3 sequences, about 49% detected once. The sequenced sample was blood. These receptors were taken from a woman between 40 and 50 years old in good health.

V usage is TRBV20-1 and J usage is TRBJ1-5; weak D call: TRBD1 (5 bases). There are 14 residues in the CDR3. V was clipped by 5 bases and J by 4 bases, with 15 bases between them. CDR1 DFQATT and CDR2 SNEGSKA come from the germline V gene (reference sequence). The CDR3 bases are TGCAGTGCTCAACAGGTCGGTGGGAATCAGCCCCAGCATTTT. This encodes CSAQQVGGNQPQHF.

This clonotype was detected only a few times. This rearrangement joins TRBV7-2 to TRBJ2-4; 12 positions match TRBD2. J lost 3 bases, V lost 5 bases, and 17 bases had no gene match. Germline V CDR1 and CDR2: SGHTA, FQGNSA. The CDR3 runs 20 residues. CDR3 sequence reads: CASSLLGASGGEAGKNIQYF. In nucleotides, the CDR3 is TGTGCCAGCAGCCTTTTAGGCGCTAGCGGGGGGGAGGCCGGCAAAAACATTCAGTACTTC.

This clonotype appeared a single time. The rearrangement uses TRBV7-2 and TRBJ2-7, with TRBD1 as a possible D gene (6 bases). Per the germline V gene, CDR1 is SGHTA and CDR2 is FQGNSA. This CDR3 has 18 residues. Trimming left V 5 bases short and J 6 bases short, with 29 bases between. CDR3 coding DNA: TGTGCCAGCAGCCTAGGGCATGACGTCGGGAAATCAGGGGCCGAGCAGTACTTC. As protein: CASSLGHDVGKSGAEQYF.

The CDR3 is CASSQSDRGLVVVGNEQFF. The CDR3 nucleotides read TGTGCCAGCAGCCAGTCGGACAGGGGGCTGGTGGTGGTCGGCAATGAGCAGTTCTTC. V usage is TRBV4-2 and J usage is TRBJ2-1, with 11 bases fitting TRBD1. CDR1 LGHNA and CDR2 YNFKEQ come from the germline V gene. Germline trimming cut 3 bases from V and 6 bases from J; bases unmatched to any gene: 16. The CDR3 spans 19 residues.

V is TRBV7-2 and J is TRBJ2-5; 7 bases agree with TRBD2. The trim removed 3 bases at V and 7 bases at J, leaving 11 bases unmatched. The CDR3 covers 15 residues. CDR1 is SGHTA and CDR2 is FQGNSA in the germline V gene. The CDR3 loop is CASSLWSGESGTQYF. The CDR3 DNA reads TGTGCCAGCAGCTTGTGGAGCGGGGAGTCGGGGACCCAGTACTTC.

The V gene is TRBV4-3, the J gene TRBJ2-7, with D possibly matching TRBD2 (6 bases). V was clipped by 2 bases and J by 7 bases, with 18 bases between them. Germline CDR1 and CDR2: LGHNA and YSLEER. The CDR3 loop spans 15 amino acids. The chain's CDR3 is CASSQLGGVFNEQYF. The CDR3 DNA sequence: TGCGCCAGCAGCCAATTGGGGGGAGTATTCAATGAGCAGTACTTC.